This TCR beta chain comes out of a study of cytomegalovirus exposure and HLA in healthy donors (TCRdb year 2017). About the investigation overall: An earlier analysis of several hundred of the donors reported 250 to 350 Gb of sequence data and 117 million unique TCR beta sequences obtained from 150 million to 200 million T cells. An early release covering roughly 600 HLA-typed donors comprised about 300 gigabases of sequencing data and 85 million or so unique TCR sequences. Of the roughly 390 genotyped donors, approximately 80% were placed in the genetic ancestry cluster associated with self-reported Caucasian donors. The study aimed to test whether cataloging public T cell receptors could reveal signatures of past pathogen exposure. Using immunosequencing, the study profiled T cell repertoires from around 670 subjects and related those repertoires to cytomegalovirus serostatus. Along with the roughly 610-subject first cohort, a separate validation cohort of more than 90 different subjects was used. To predict cytomegalovirus infection status, the study combined high-throughput TCR immunosequencing, statistical association of individual TCRs with disease status, and machine learning. To study patterns of TCR occurrence, a later analysis re-analyzed previously published TCR beta repertoires from 600 to 750 donors and added high-resolution HLA genotyping. Rather than drawing on any new phenotypic data, the later analysis identified candidate immune exposures from TCR beta sequences and the way those sequences occurred across donors. In an earlier analysis of about 590 of the donors, high-throughput TCR beta sequencing was used to judge whether each TCR beta V gene segment behaved as functional or pseudogenic. Alongside the repertoire data, information on donor age, sex, ethnicity and CMV serostatus was compiled. A later genetic analysis used genome-wide SNP genotypes for about 60% of the 666 donors, treating that subset as a discovery cohort. All discovery cohort repertoires had been generated on a single sequencing platform. HLA typing covered class I and class II loci at four-digit resolution. Typing coverage varied by locus: about 620-640 donors for A, B, C, DRB1 and DQB1; more than 500 for DQA1; around 610 for DPA1; about 450 for DPB1. Roughly 5 DR-DQ haplotypes were treated as single units for association and clustering because of strong linkage in the cohort. Among 350 to 400 genotyped donors of the cohort, an average of approximately 230,000 unique TCR beta nucleotide sequences were sequenced per donor, about a sixth of them non-productive. What the work shows at the level of the full study, not this receptor alone: In a later analysis, 16,951 TCR beta sequences were associated with specific HLA alleles at a false discovery rate of 0.05. Most CMV-associated TCR beta chains appeared to be HLA-restricted in a later analysis, and the HLA associations seemed to be driven largely by CMV exposure. The classifier was reported to diagnose cytomegalovirus status with high specificity and sensitivity in both the original and validation cohorts. While some public TCRs were present in many individuals, most TCR sequences turned up only very rarely across donors. The authors suggested that the approach could potentially be generalized to other disease states and immunological phenotypes. This cohort had only TCR beta chains sequenced, and the lack of alpha or paired-chain data limited which features could be detected. A further reported finding was that TCR beta sequences accurately predicted the HLA-A and HLA-B alleles for most subjects in the first cohort. A later analysis reported that several top co-occurrence clusters appeared linked to parvovirus B19, influenza, CMV and Epstein-Barr virus. Over 15 rarely observed V segments, including chromosome 9 orphons, were excluded from the earlier analysis of a few hundred of the donors because counts were too low. Assigning TCR associations to individual alleles was difficult when HLA alleles, especially DR and DQ, strongly co-occurred. An earlier analysis of 450 to 750 of the donors showed that most TCR beta V segments appeared in productive rearrangements either about 87% or about 30% of the time, which broadly matched IMGT annotations. Because some donors lacked HLA typing at each locus, the association tests relied only on the typed subset. Correlated functional status among segregating V segments might be attributable to linkage disequilibrium, but an unknown experimental factor could not be ruled out. A later analysis found that HLA-associated TCR beta chains were more clonally expanded and had lower generation probabilities than equally common non-associated chains. In vitro tests confirmed that a few of the cytomegalovirus-associated TCR beta chains recognize cytomegalovirus antigens. According to a later genetic analysis, donors in an Asian-associated ancestry cluster had fewer N-insertions in productive TCRs than the approximately 700-donor mean. A total of 164 TCR beta chains were listed by the study as associated with cytomegalovirus. The sequencing pipeline was judged likely to have produced a cluster of highly shared sequence variants as a technical artifact. Immune exposure information for the cohort was limited to CMV serostatus. In a later analysis, the rate of TCR association differed among HLA loci, with DRB1 alleles having the most associated TCRs and HLA-C alleles having the fewest. Presence/absence analyses assumed roughly uniform sequencing depth across donors, an assumption that may not hold. Because the 87-base-pair reads could not distinguish some IMGT-functional V segments, including TRBV6-2 and TRBV6-3, those segments were excluded. A later genetic analysis associated a missense DCLRE1C variant with V-gene and J-gene trimming of TCR beta chains, and an independent cohort replicated the association.

The junction carries 13 bases between V and J, which are trimmed by 8 bases and 3 bases respectively. From its cysteine to its phenylalanine, the CDR3 spans 13 amino acids. The sequence is cut down to CDR3 DNA, 39 bases in frame from base 1. The germline V gene sets CDR1 to SNHLY and CDR2 to FYNNEI. As for this clone: This clone's antigen is unknown. Base-call qualities are not available, and no considerably larger clone is one nucleotide away.

Libraries were built with the immunoSEQ multiplex PCR assay. For the multiplex PCR, a mixture combining 60 forward primers for TCR Vbeta segments and 13 reverse primers for TCR Jbeta segments was used. The CDR3 region of rearranged TCR beta genes was amplified from genomic DNA by a multiplex PCR assay. The Illumina HiSeq System was used to sequence the amplified TCR beta libraries as 87-base-pair reads. Per the original workflow: Across the 670 or so repertoires, a later analysis counted 78 million or so unique TCR beta chains, roughly 11 million of which were shared by at least two donors. Raw reads were error-corrected and collapsed into unique sequences by a nearest-neighbor algorithm in which closely related sequences were merged to remove PCR and sequencing errors. CDR3 sequences were aligned to IMGT reference sequences to assign V, D and J gene segments. Each retained sequence needed at least a six-nucleotide match to both a V gene segment and a J gene segment. A rearrangement was called productive if the CDR3 had no stop codons and remained in frame with V and J, and every other rearrangement was called non-productive. CDR3 was defined by IMGT convention, running from the second conserved V-encoded cysteine to the conserved J-encoded phenylalanine. Sequences without an unambiguous match to a single V gene segment were excluded from the earlier analysis of about 630 of the donors. In an earlier analysis of approximately 590 of the donors, a V segment was called functional when productive rearrangements were above 56.7%, and segregating when the standard deviation between donors exceeded 5%. To diagnose cytomegalovirus status from the catalog of TCR beta chain sequences, a statistical classification framework was built. A later analysis assigned V and J genes by comparing TCR nucleotide sequences with IMGT/GENE-DB human TR gene sequences. The TCRdist pipeline was used in a later analysis to assign CDR3 sequences and most-parsimonious VDJ recombination scenarios. In a later analysis, each TCR beta chain was defined by its CDR3 amino acid sequence together with its V-gene family, and reads without a unique V-gene family were excluded. A later analysis removed 500 to 650 highly shared, low-generation-probability nucleotide sequences to deal with suspected cross-contamination and a sequencing artifact. For each public chain, a later analysis derived a clonal expansion index from normalized ranks of inferred template counts within each repertoire. In a later analysis, generation probabilities were computed with a VDJ recombination model fitted to out-of-frame rearrangements, and the resulting probabilities were checked against IGoR. A later analysis scored TCR-TCR, TCR-HLA and TCR-CMV co-occurrence with hypergeometric tests, applying a repertoire-size bias correction to TCR pairs. False discovery rates were estimated in a later analysis by permuting HLA or CMV assignments 20 times. In a later analysis, co-occurring TCRs were grouped with DBSCAN, and TCRdist sequence similarity was added when clustering was performed within HLA-allele-positive subsets. Repertoires with fewer than 30,000 or more than 120,000 public chains, plus five repertoires with anomalous nucleotide sharing, were excluded from co-occurrence clustering. The clones in this table, taken by TCRdb from immuneACCESS, are in-frame only. Not every clone is retained; where verified, under half of the shortfall comes from an unresolved V gene, and the cause of the rest is unknown. V and J calls plus clone size are reproduced from that table; the DNA served to infer D and trimming. This sample is represented by some 150,000 clones; roughly four fifths of them were singletons. About 10% of the sample belongs to the ten largest clones.

The cohort was made up of 500 to 800 healthy bone marrow donors. At the time of sampling, every cohort member was nominally healthy, though immune exposures that went unrecorded were likely present. The donor was CMV seropositive and was included in the group of about 290 seropositive cohort members. A peripheral blood sample was collected from each donor, and TCR beta sequencing was performed on peripheral blood mononuclear cells. The Qiagen DNeasy Blood Extraction Kit was used to extract genomic DNA from the blood cell samples. The sequence links TRBV2 to TRBJ1-1, with the D gene uncertain. Material: PBMCs. The sequence derives from a man in his fifties in good health and CMV-seropositive. CDR3 loop: CASHWAPDTEAFF. The DNA reads TGTGCCAGCCATTGGGCGCCGGACACTGAAGCTTTCTTT.